This T cell receptor (beta chain) was retrieved from a study of beta chain features in type 1 diabetes. Study-level information: Cell yields, age and gender were similar between patients and healthy donors. Study results and caveats: Across all four CD4+ subsets, people with type 1 diabetes showed modestly shorter TCRB CDR3s.

What was sequenced were expressed TCRB transcripts, since all of the isolated RNA had been reverse transcribed. Assay used: immunoSEQ multiplex PCR; TCRdb lists only in-frame clones, some missing. The sample holds 160,000 or so clones, about 10% seen once. Via the markers CD45RO/CCR7/CD25/CD127/CD95/CD27, stem cell-like memory, regulatory, central memory and naive CD4+ cells were sorted. Purity exceeding 98% was reached by all sorted populations. Per the germline V gene, CDR1 is SGDLS and CDR2 is YYNGEE. J gave up 0 bases and V 0 bases, and 14 bases lay outside the gene matches. The CDR3 consists of 21 residues. In this sample, this clone turned up a few times. The antigen remains unidentified.

The source of this sequence is a woman in her thirties with type 1 diabetes. The sequencing input was central memory CD4+ T cells from blood. This chain joins TRBV9 and TRBJ2-2; 10 nucleotides line up with TRBD2. CDR3 DNA sequence: TGTGCCAGCAGCGTAGAGAGTCACGGGCTAGCGGGGGCCGCGAACACCGGGGAGCTGTTTTTT. It codes for CASSVESHGLAGAANTGELFF.